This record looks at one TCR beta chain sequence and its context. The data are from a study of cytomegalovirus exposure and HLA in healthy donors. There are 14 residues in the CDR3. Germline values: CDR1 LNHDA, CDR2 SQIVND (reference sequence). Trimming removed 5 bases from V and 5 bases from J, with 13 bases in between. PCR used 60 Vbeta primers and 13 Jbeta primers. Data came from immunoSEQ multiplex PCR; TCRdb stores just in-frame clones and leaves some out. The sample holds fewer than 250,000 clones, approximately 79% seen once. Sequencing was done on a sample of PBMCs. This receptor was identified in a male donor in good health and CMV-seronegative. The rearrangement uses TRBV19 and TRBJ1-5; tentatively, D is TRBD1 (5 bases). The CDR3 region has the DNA TGTGCCAGTAGTTTTATGGGGGAGGATCAGCCCCAGCATTTT. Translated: CASSFMGEDQPQHF.